These 13 T cell receptor beta chains share one sample of origin, sequenced in a study of blood T cells in healthy people across ages. A sample-barcoded 5' primer and a J-beta primer mix were used in a second PCR of about 6 to 12 cycles. One entry per CDR3 protein results from TCRdb running MiXCR on the 5' RACE reads. The sample shows 780,000 or so distinct CDR3 sequences, roughly 25% of them seen only once. The data were also submitted as part of a second study, on T cells of mothers and their children.

Sequenced: blood. These receptor sequences come from a boy younger than 18 in good health.

In this sample, this clonotype turned up a few times. V gene TRBV20-1 combines with J gene TRBJ2-3; 9 positions match TRBD2. J was trimmed by 2 bases and V by 5 bases; bases with no gene match: 17. Germline lookup yields CDR1 DFQATT and CDR2 SNEGSKA (reference sequence). CDR3 length equals 18 residues. The CDR3 DNA follows: TGCAGTGCTCCCCCGACCGGGCTAGCGGGGACAAACACAGATACGCAGTATTTT. It codes for CSAPPTGLAGTNTDTQYF.

As for this clonotype: Being one base from a much bigger clone, this may be a read error. V gene TRBV29-1 combines with J gene TRBJ1-2; the D gene is possibly TRBD1 (5 bases). Germline V CDR1 and CDR2: SQVTM, ANQGSEA. The CDR3 is made up of 13 amino acids. V lost 7 bases and J lost 5, with 17 bases in between. The CDR3 coding sequence is TGCAGCGCCCGGGGGGTCGGGGAGTATGGCTACACCTTC. This codes for CSARGVGEYGYTF.

This chain links TRBV13 with TRBJ1-5; D call uncertain. CDR1 is PRHDT and CDR2 is FYEKMQ in the germline V gene (reference sequence). The CDR3 is made up of 12 amino acids. V lost 8 bases, J lost 0 bases, and 5 bases lay in between. The CDR3 loop reads CASGASNQPQHF. Here the CDR3 DNA reads TGTGCCAGCGGAGCTAGCAATCAGCCCCAGCATTTT.

The chain combines TRBV20-1 with TRBJ2-4, with D perhaps TRBD2 (5 bases). The CDR3 runs to 19 residues. Germline V lookup: CDR1 DFQATT, CDR2 SNEGSKA (reference sequence). The ends were cut back, 1 base at V and 0 bases at J, with 22 bases in the middle. The CDR3 nucleotides are TGCAGTGCTAGAGGAGTCCATCGGGGATCAGAAATAGCCAAAAACATTCAGTACTTC. Its protein is CSARGVHRGSEIAKNIQYF.

This clonotype was counted a few times. V is TRBV7-8 and J is TRBJ2-5; TRBD2 agrees at 10 bases. The end of the DNA aligns better with TRBJ2-7, so the J call may be wrong. The V gene's germline CDR1 is SGHVS and CDR2 FQNEAQ. The CDR3 spans 16 residues. The CDR3 DNA reads as TGTGCCAGCAGCTTAGGGTGGCTAGCGGGAGAATACGAGCAGTACTTC. This sequence encodes CASSLGWLAGEYEQYF.

The gene calls are TRBV6-2 or TRBV6-3 and TRBJ2-2; weak D call: TRBD2 (5 bases). CDR3 length: 14 residues. Trimming removed 6 bases at V and 3 bases at J, with 11 bases between. Germline CDR1 MNHEY, CDR2 SVGEGT. In DNA form, the CDR3 reads TGTGCCAGCAGGGGAGTAGGAGACACCGGGGAGCTGTTTTTT. Its protein product is CASRGVGDTGELFF.

The chain has TRBV4-1 and TRBJ2-7; the D is unclear. Trimming took 4 bases from V and 2 from J, leaving 12 bases between them. CDR3 length equals 14 residues. Germline V CDR1 and CDR2: MGHRA, YSYEKL. In DNA form, the CDR3 reads TGCGCCAGCAGCCGTCTTGGCGAGACCTACGAGCAGTACTTC. Its translation is CASSRLGETYEQYF.

This clonotype was seen a handful of times. The rearrangement uses TRBV5-1 and TRBJ2-5; D is uncertain. With the DNA end fitting TRBJ2-1 better, the J assignment may be wrong. Germline V gene sequence: CDR1 SGHRS, CDR2 YFSETQ. The CDR3 covers 15 residues. Written as DNA, the CDR3 is TGCGCCAGCAGCTTGCCGCTAGGCACCTACAATGAGCAGTTCTTC. As protein: CASSLPLGTYNEQFF.

Only a few counts were recorded for this clonotype. V gene TRBV20-1 combines with J gene TRBJ2-5, with D perhaps TRBD1 (5 bases). The DNA end is a closer match to TRBJ2-7, so the J assignment may be wrong. The CDR3 loop spans 12 amino acids. Germline V gene lookup returns CDR1 DFQATT and CDR2 SNEGSKA (reference sequence). CDR3 residues: CSARAGPGEQYF. CDR3 bases: TGCAGTGCTAGAGCAGGGCCCGGCGAGCAGTACTTC.

The table lists this clonotype with a few counts. The V call is TRBV5-6, the J call TRBJ2-4, with 9 bases matching TRBD1. The germline CDR1 and CDR2 sequences are SGHDT and YYEEEE. The CDR3 totals 15 residues. V was pared by 4 bases and J by 0 bases, with 2 bases of the junction left unmatched. CDR3 amino acids: CASSGTGLAKNIQYF. The CDR3 DNA follows: TGTGCCAGCAGCGGGACAGGGCTAGCCAAAAACATTCAGTACTTC.

The chain uses TRBV4-1 and TRBJ2-3; D unclear. Germline V gene sequence: CDR1 MGHRA, CDR2 YSYEKL. The CDR3 runs 15 residues. Deletions cut 0 bases from V and 5 bases from J, with 12 bases between. CDR3 in amino acids: CASSQDGALVDTQYF. CDR3 nucleotide sequence: TGCGCCAGCAGCCAAGATGGCGCCTTGGTAGATACGCAGTATTTT.

This clonotype turned up a few times. This sequence joins TRBV4-1 and TRBJ2-3; no clear D. The CDR3 length is 14 residues. Germline CDR1 MGHRA, CDR2 YSYEKL. Trimming removed 1 base at V and 4 bases at J, with 9 bases between. The CDR3 spells CASSQVKRPDTQYF. DNA for the CDR3: TGCGCCAGCAGCCAAGTAAAGCGCCCAGATACGCAGTATTTT.

The V gene is TRBV5-5, the J gene TRBJ1-1, with D maybe TRBD1 (5 bases). V was cut by 0 bases and J by 3 bases, with 12 bases left in between. CDR1 and CDR2 from the germline V gene are SGHKS and YYEKEE (reference sequence). The CDR3 extends over 15 amino acids. CDR3 in amino acids: CASSLEWGSYTEAFF. For the CDR3, the DNA is TGTGCCAGCAGCTTGGAGTGGGGCTCGTACACTGAAGCTTTCTTT.